The 13 T cell receptor beta chains below were found in one sample sequenced in a study of tissue T cells after allogeneic stem cell transplantation. Time point indicated: mouse harvest day 7 after allogeneic transplant. Tail vein injection delivered 10^7 T-cell-depleted bone marrow cells and 10^6 splenic CD5+ T cells. Method: immunoSEQ multiplex PCR; TCRdb's copy keeps in-frame clones and lacks some. Of over 5,500 clones in the sample, roughly 44% are singletons; the top ten hold 2.5% to 3%. The sequenced sample was skin. These receptors all stem from a female BALB/c mouse given C57BL/6 T cells with graft-versus-host disease after an allogeneic hematopoietic cell transplant.

A remark on this clone: Gene names and germline match the mouse. Read coverage stops 1 residue before the CDR3 terminus; the germline J gene supplies the remainder. The chain joins TRBV16 to TRBJ1-3; D gene ambiguous. V was cut by 1 base and J by 2 bases, with 6 bases left in between. The CDR3 length is 14 residues. From germline, CDR1 is SGHSA and CDR2 FRNQAP. CDR3 DNA (partial): TGTGCAAGCAGCTTAGCCGGGGCTGGAAATACGCTCTAT. Amino acid sequence: CASSLAGAGNTLY. In full, the CDR3 is CASSLAGAGNTLYF.

This clone was picked up a small number of times. Gene names refer to mouse genes. With the read ending 1 residue before the CDR3 end, the germline J gene is used to fill in that end. V usage is TRBV17 and J usage is TRBJ2-7, with 8 bases fitting TRBD2. V lost 8 bases and J lost 4; bases outside the gene matches: 7. The CDR3 runs 13 residues. Germline assignment: CDR1 MNHDT and CDR2 YYDKIL. CDR3 region: CASSRLGRYEQYF. CDR3 DNA, as far as it was read: TGTGCTAGCTCAAGACTGGGGAGATATGAACAGTAC.

Note on this clone: Genes and germline come from the mouse. The read comes to an end 1 residue before the CDR3 does, leaving the germline J gene to fill in the end. The chain recombines TRBV16 with TRBJ2-5; D is ambiguous. The CDR3 totals 14 residues. Germline-derived CDR1 and CDR2 are SGHSA and FRNQAP. V lost 5 bases to trimming and J lost 1 base, with 10 bases between them. Here the CDR3 reads CASSLWDYQDTQYF. CDR3 DNA, as far as it was read: TGTGCAAGCAGCCTATGGGATTACCAAGACACCCAGTAC.

This clone showed up just a few times. Mouse gene names apply. The CDR3 DNA, read in part, is TGTGCCAGCAGTCTGTCGACAGGGAATTCGCCCCTCTAC. Amino acid sequence: CASSLSTGNSPLY. The entire CDR3 reads CASSLSTGNSPLYF. The J gene is TRBJ1-6, the V gene TRBV26, with 7 bases fitting TRBD1. The read gets to within 1 residue of the CDR3 end, and the germline J gene fills in the rest. TRBJ1-6 is identified as an open reading frame with a role that is uncertain. J gave up 7 bases and V 0 bases, and 0 bases lay outside the gene matches. Germline CDR1 reads KGHPV; CDR2 reads FQNQEV (reference sequence). The CDR3 extends over 14 amino acids.

In the case of this clone: These gene names are mouse names. The CDR3 end falls 1 residue outside the read, so it is completed with the germline J gene. The V gene is TRBV3, the J gene TRBJ2-4; 7 nucleotides match TRBD2. The ends lost 5 bases at V and 4 bases at J; junction bases unmatched: 3. There are 13 residues in the CDR3. Germline V gene data show CDR1 as SNHLY and CDR2 as FYNGKV (reference sequence). CDR3 protein: CASSADWKNTLYF. The DNA read from the CDR3 is TGTGCCAGCAGCGCGGACTGGAAAAACACCTTGTAC.

With regard to this clone: Gene names refer to mouse genes. The CDR3 DNA, read in part, is TGTGCCAGCAGTCTGTCAGCAGATTCTGGAAATACGCTCTAT. As protein: CASSLSADSGNTLY. The whole CDR3 region reads CASSLSADSGNTLYF. The V gene is TRBV26, the J gene TRBJ1-3; D gene unclear. The sequence runs out 1 residue before the end of the CDR3; the remainder is reconstructed from the germline J gene. CDR3 size: 15 residues. The germline V gene has CDR1 KGHPV and CDR2 FQNQEV (reference sequence). V was trimmed by 0 bases and J by 0 bases, leaving 6 bases between them.

Comments on this clone: All gene names here are mouse names. Coverage ceases 1 residue before the CDR3 finishes, and the germline J gene fills in the end. The rearrangement uses TRBV4 and TRBJ2-7, with D possibly matching TRBD1 (8 bases). Germline lookup yields CDR1 LGHDT and CDR2 YNNKQL (reference sequence). V lost 5 bases to trimming and J lost 4 bases, with 12 bases between them. The CDR3 sequence is 13 residues long. The sequenced part of the CDR3 DNA is TGTGCCAGCAGCAAACAGGGGGGGTATGAACAGTAC. It is translated as CASSKQGGYEQY. The whole CDR3 reads CASSKQGGYEQYF.

Points on this clone: Mouse gene names and germline throughout. This CDR3 is CSSSRDRGNERLFF. The DNA read from the CDR3 is TGCTCCAGCAGTCGGGACAGGGGGAACGAAAGATTATTT. This chain joins TRBV23 and TRBJ1-4; no check of the table's D call, TRBD1, against the DNA was made. The read ends 1 residue before the CDR3 terminus; that terminus is restored from the germline J gene. Germline assignment: CDR1 KGHTA and CDR2 FQNQQP. The CDR3 runs to 14 residues.

As to this clone: Germline and genes: mouse. The CDR3 reads CASSPDISQNTLYF. CDR3 DNA, as far as it was read: TGTGCCAGCAGTCCGGACATTAGTCAAAACACCTTGTAC. V gene TRBV19 combines with J gene TRBJ2-4, with D possibly TRBD1 on 5 matching bases. Read coverage stops 1 residue before the CDR3 terminus; the germline J gene supplies the remainder. Trimming took off 4 bases at V and 0 bases at J, with 9 bases between the two ends. Germline CDR1 is FNHDT and CDR2 is SITEND (reference sequence). The length of the CDR3 is 14 residues.

This clone was detected a few times. Germline and genes here are mouse. The DNA ends 1 residue before the CDR3 does, and the rest of the CDR3 is filled in from the germline J gene. This chain joins TRBV23 and TRBJ2-7; TRBD2, the table's D call, lacks a check against the DNA. This CDR3 has 13 residues. The germline V gene has CDR1 KGHTA and CDR2 FQNQQP. CDR3 region: CSSTGTGGYEQYF. The DNA read from the CDR3 is TGCTCCAGCACCGGGACTGGGGGCTATGAACAGTAC. The whole variable domain, filled in from reference TRBV23 and TRBJ2-7, reads DAAVTQKPRYLIKMKGQEAEMKCIPEKGHTAVFWYQQKQSKELKFLIYFQNQQPLDQIDMVKERFSAVCPSSSLCSLGIRTCEAEDSALYLCSSTGTGGYEQYFGPGTRLTVL.

This clone has just a few counts. Germline and genes: mouse. Sequencing ends 1 residue short of the CDR3 end; the germline J gene provides the rest. This chain joins TRBV26 and TRBJ2-1; 10 positions agree with TRBD2. The CDR3 is 15 residues long. V lost 6 bases and J lost 0; bases outside the gene matches: 2. Germline-derived CDR1 and CDR2 are KGHPV and FQNQEV (reference sequence). The CDR3 DNA, read in part, is TGTGCCAGCAGGGGACTGGGGTTTAACTATGCTGAGCAGTTC. This encodes CASRGLGFNYAEQF. The CDR3, in full, reads CASRGLGFNYAEQFF. Complete variable domain (other parts from reference TRBV26 and TRBJ2-1): NSKVIQTPRYLVKGQGQKAKMRCIPEKGHPVVFWYQQNKNNEFKFLINFQNQEVLQQIDMTEKRFSAECPSNSPCSLEIQSSEAGDSALYLCASRGLGFNYAEQFFGPGTRLTVL.

Turning to this clone: Here the gene names and germline are mouse. Coverage ceases 1 residue before the CDR3 finishes, and the germline J gene fills in the end. The rearrangement uses TRBV24 and TRBJ2-7, with a possible D match to TRBD1 (6 bases). Germline assignment: CDR1 KGHTA and CDR2 FRNEEI. Deletions cut 3 bases from V and 0 bases from J, with 6 bases between. This CDR3 spans 13 amino acids. CDR3 residues: CASSLRGSYEQYF. The sequenced part of the CDR3 DNA is TGTGCCAGCAGTCTCAGGGGCTCCTATGAACAGTAC.

This clone was recorded a few times. Mouse germline and gene names are used. The read terminates 1 residue ahead of where the CDR3 ends, so the germline J gene completes it. The V gene is TRBV13-3, the J gene TRBJ2-7; no reliable D call. The CDR3 sequence is 11 residues long. Germline CDR1 is NNHDY and CDR2 is SYVADS. V was shortened by 2 bases and J by 3 bases, with 3 bases between the two germline ends. The sequenced part of the CDR3 DNA is TGTGCCAGCAGTGACATCTATGAACAGTAC. It translates to CASSDIYEQY. The full-length CDR3 reads as CASSDIYEQYF.